A single sample gave rise to the 26 T cell receptor beta chains below, sequenced in a study of T cell repertoires in cytomegalovirus infection. TCRdb reprocessed the reads with MiXCR, giving one entry per CDR3 protein. Of roughly 80,000 distinct CDR3 sequences listed, 20% to 30% are singletons. Antigens of these TCRs are unknown. The source was CD8+ T cells from cultured PBMCs, collected from culture after CMV antigen stimulation. The receptors were gathered from a human donor in good health (CMV status not recorded). Some clones in this sample may be carry-over from other donors' samples.

This clonotype was counted ten times or more. The V and J genes are TRBV7-9 and TRBJ2-3; D might be TRBD2 (5 bases). V lost 7 bases to trimming and J lost 6 bases, with 11 bases between them. The CDR3 consists of 12 residues. Per the germline V gene, CDR1 is SEHNR and CDR2 is FQNEAQ (reference sequence). The DNA for the CDR3 is TGTGCCAGCACCGGGGAGTTGGATACGCAGTATTTT. The encoded protein is CASTGELDTQYF.

The chain combines TRBV7-6 with TRBJ2-7; D gene ambiguous. Germline CDR1 is SGHVS and CDR2 is FNYEAQ. CDR3 length equals 13 residues. V shed 1 base and J shed 2 bases, with 6 bases lying between them. CDR3 coding DNA: TGTGCCAGCAGCTTAGACGGTACCTACGAGCAGTACTTC. This encodes CASSLDGTYEQYF.

This clonotype was observed at least ten times. The rearrangement uses TRBV7-2 and TRBJ2-7; D ambiguous. CDR1 is SGHTA and CDR2 is FQGNSA in the germline V gene. V lost 2 bases to trimming and J lost 3 bases, with 23 bases between them. The CDR3 is 18 amino acids. CDR3 coding DNA: TGTGCCAGCAGCTTAAAGCCCTGGGTTGACGATCTCCTCTACGAGCAGTACTTC. It codes for CASSLKPWVDDLLYEQYF.

This clonotype was seen at least ten times. The V gene is TRBV19, the J gene TRBJ1-4, with a tentative D call TRBD1 (6 bases). The germline V and J ends were trimmed by 3 bases and 7 bases, with 15 bases remaining between them. This CDR3 spans 15 amino acids. Germline lookup yields CDR1 LNHDA and CDR2 SQIVND (reference sequence). Written as DNA, the CDR3 is TGTGCCAGTAGTATCCGAACAGGGAAGAGTGAAAAACTGTTTTTT. Its protein is CASSIRTGKSEKLFF.

In this sample, this clonotype turned up many times. The chain couples TRBV7-2 to TRBJ2-3, with 7 bases lining up with TRBD2. The CDR3 has 19 residues. Trimming cost V 2 bases and J 7 bases; bases outside gene matches: 21. CDR1 is SGHTA and CDR2 is FQGNSA in the germline V gene. The CDR3 region has the DNA TGTGCCAGCAGCTTAAGGTTATCTGGCGGGGGTTGGAATCGATATACGCAGTATTTT. Translation gives CASSLRLSGGGWNRYTQYF.

The V call is TRBV6-1, the J call TRBJ2-7; D gene unclear. CDR3 length: 14 amino acids. The V gene lost 2 bases and the J gene lost 1 base, with 9 bases spanning the gap. In germline, CDR1 is MNHNS, CDR2 SASEGT. Here the CDR3 DNA reads TGTGCCAGCAGTGAACGACTGCCGTCCTACGAGCAGTACTTC. As protein: CASSERLPSYEQYF.

The chain recombines TRBV7-9 with TRBJ2-7; D not resolved. Germline assignment: CDR1 SEHNR and CDR2 FQNEAQ (reference sequence). The CDR3 is 13 amino acids. V gave up 5 bases and J gave up 2 bases, with 10 bases separating them. The CDR3 bases are TGTGCCAGCAGCGCCCCGGCCACCTACGAGCAGTACTTC. It encodes CASSAPATYEQYF.

The CDR3 region is CASSTQDRGDSPLHF. CDR3 in DNA: TGTGCCAGCAGCACCCAGGACAGGGGTGATTCACCCCTCCACTTT. This chain joins TRBV7-9 and TRBJ1-6; TRBD1 aligns across 9 bases. Germline CDR1 reads SEHNR; CDR2 reads FQNEAQ (reference sequence). With 5 bases clipped from V and 8 bases from J, the junction kept 7 bases outside the gene matches. The CDR3 runs 15 residues.

The chain has TRBV12-3 or TRBV12-4 and TRBJ2-3, with D tentatively TRBD2 (6 bases). V was pared by 3 bases and J by 0 bases, with 13 bases between. The CDR3 loop spans 16 amino acids. As DNA, the CDR3 is TGTGCCAGCAGTTTGTTGCGGGAAACTAGCACAGATACGCAGTATTTT. Its protein is CASSLLRETSTDTQYF.

Regarding this clonotype: A much larger clone is a single base away; this may be a read error. J is TRBJ1-1 and V is TRBV12-3 or TRBV12-4; 10 nucleotides match TRBD1. V was clipped by 10 bases and J by 1 base; unmatched bases: 6. The CDR3 loop spans 14 amino acids. This CDR3 is CANRDRGGNTEAFF. CDR3 coding DNA: TGTGCCAACAGGGACAGGGGAGGGAACACTGAAGCTTTCTTT.

This clonotype appeared a few times. This chain uses TRBV19 with TRBJ2-1; perhaps TRBD1 as D (5 bases). With 5 bases removed from V and 2 bases from J, the gap between germline ends came to 10 bases. The CDR3 sequence is 14 residues long. In germline, CDR1 is LNHDA, CDR2 SQIVND (reference sequence). The CDR3 loop is CASSWGGPYNEQFF. The CDR3 region has the DNA TGTGCCAGTAGTTGGGGCGGCCCCTACAATGAGCAGTTCTTC.

This clonotype was counted at least ten times. This chain uses TRBV6-5 with TRBJ2-1, with 7 nucleotides matching TRBD2. The CDR3 runs to 14 residues. The J segment lost 7 bases and the V segment lost 4 bases, leaving 7 bases of the junction unmatched. The germline CDR1 and CDR2 sequences are MNHEY and SVGAGI. The CDR3 coding sequence is TGTGCCAGCAGTTCGGGGACTACCGTAAATGAGCAGTTCTTC. It translates to CASSSGTTVNEQFF.

This chain joins TRBV6-5 and TRBJ1-3; no reliable D call. CDR1 is MNHEY, CDR2 SVGAGI, per germline. This CDR3 is 12 amino acids long. V shed 6 bases and J shed 1 base, with 4 bases lying between them. The CDR3 DNA sequence: TGTGCCAGCAGGGGGTCTGGAAACACCATATATTTT. Protein sequence: CASRGSGNTIYF.

This clonotype was observed at least ten times. This chain joins TRBV7-8 and TRBJ2-7; a weak D match, TRBD2 (6 bases). This CDR3 comprises 15 residues. V dropped 4 bases and J dropped 3 bases, with 16 bases sitting between them. CDR1 and CDR2 (germline): SGHVS, FQNEAQ. The CDR3 spells CASSSRPSVGYEQYF. The CDR3 nucleotides read TGTGCCAGCAGCTCCCGTCCTAGCGTCGGCTACGAGCAGTACTTC.

Only a few counts were recorded for this clonotype. V is TRBV4-1 and J is TRBJ2-6; a weak D match, TRBD1 (6 bases). The V end lost 3 bases, the J end lost 2 bases, and 11 bases lay between the germline ends. The length of the CDR3 is 16 residues. Germline CDR1 is MGHRA and CDR2 is YSYEKL. This chain's CDR3 is CASSHGRDTGANVLTF. The CDR3 DNA follows: TGCGCCAGCAGCCACGGACGGGACACTGGGGCCAACGTCCTGACTTTC.

The rearrangement uses TRBV9 and TRBJ1-6; TRBD1 is a possible D gene (5 bases). The CDR3 sequence is 13 residues long. Trimming stripped 4 bases from V and 11 bases from J, with 13 bases between. CDR1 is SGDLS and CDR2 is YYNGEE in the germline V gene. The CDR3 coding sequence is TGTGCCAGCAGCCCCGGTCTGGGGGCACCCCTCCACTTT. Its translation is CASSPGLGAPLHF.

The table lists this clonotype with many counts. The genes are TRBV27 and TRBJ1-2; 8 nucleotides agree with TRBD1. The germline V gene encodes CDR1 MNHEY and CDR2 SMNVEV (reference sequence). This CDR3 is built from 16 residues. V was clipped by 2 bases and J by 7 bases; unmatched bases: 12. Here the CDR3 reads CASSLTIGQGDSGYTF. For the CDR3, the DNA is TGTGCCAGCAGTTTAACGATTGGACAGGGTGATTCTGGCTACACCTTC.

This clonotype was observed once. The CDR3 does not end in the conserved phenylalanine or tryptophan, so this is likely a read error. V and J are TRBV9 and TRBJ1-1; D unresolved. The germline CDR1 and CDR2 sequences are SGDLS and YYNGEE. The CDR3 has 13 amino acids. V was clipped by 0 bases and J by 4 bases, with 7 bases between them. CDR3 sequence (DNA): TGTGCCAGCAGCGTAGGGGCAGCCACTGAAGCTTTCTAT. Its protein product is CASSVGAATEAFY.

This clonotype has at least ten counts. The chain combines TRBV12-3 or TRBV12-4 with TRBJ2-1, with 10 bases identical to TRBD2. V shed 5 bases and J 5 bases; nucleotides not matched to a gene: 6. There are 15 residues in the CDR3. The CDR3, as DNA: TGTGCCAGCAGTCCGAGGACTAGCGGACACAATGAGCAGTTCTTC. Protein product: CASSPRTSGHNEQFF.

This clonotype was observed many times. The CDR3 loop is CASSLWAGFTDTQYF. The CDR3 bases are TGTGCCAGCAGCTTATGGGCAGGCTTCACAGATACGCAGTATTTT. The chain carries TRBV7-2 and TRBJ2-3; D ambiguous. The CDR3 loop spans 15 amino acids. V was cut by 2 bases and J by 2 bases, with 11 bases left in between. Germline lookup yields CDR1 SGHTA and CDR2 FQGNSA.

This clonotype showed up just a few times. This chain uses TRBV5-1 with TRBJ2-5, with 11 nucleotides matching TRBD2. Germline V gene sequence: CDR1 SGHRS, CDR2 YFSETQ. V lost 0 bases, J lost 2 bases, and 3 bases stayed unmatched. The CDR3 length is 16 residues. CDR3 amino acids: CASSLGTSGYQETQYF. The CDR3 DNA is TGCGCCAGCAGCTTGGGGACTAGCGGGTATCAAGAGACCCAGTACTTC.

The gene calls are TRBV12-3 or TRBV12-4 and TRBJ1-6; no firm D call. V was cut by 8 bases and J by 5 bases, with 7 bases left in between. CDR3 length equals 12 residues. DNA of the CDR3: TGTGCCAGCGAGAATAATAATTCACCCCTCCACTTT. Translation: CASENNNSPLHF.

This clonotype was observed many times. The CDR3 loop reads CASSFGGELFF. CDR3 DNA: TGTGCCAGCAGCTTCGGCGGGGAGCTGTTTTTT. The chain links TRBV7-2 to TRBJ2-2; D unclear. The germline V gene has CDR1 SGHTA and CDR2 FQGNSA. The CDR3 sequence is 11 residues long. The ends were cut back, 3 bases at V and 7 bases at J, with 3 bases in the middle. Complete variable domain (other parts from reference TRBV7-2 and TRBJ2-2): GAGVSQSPSNKVTEKGKDVELRCDPISGHTALYWYRQSLGQGLEFLIYFQGNSAPDKSGLPSDRFSAERTGGSVSTLTIQRTQQEDSAVYLCASSFGGELFFGEGSRLTVL.

This clonotype was seen only a few times. In DNA form, the CDR3 reads TGTGCCAGTAGTATGGGGAATCAGCCCCAGCATTTT. This codes for CASSMGNQPQHF. The rearrangement uses TRBV19 and TRBJ1-5; D is uncertain. Between the trimmed V and J ends, which lost 3 bases and 4 bases, there was a span of 4 bases. The germline V gene encodes CDR1 LNHDA and CDR2 SQIVND (reference sequence). This CDR3 is built from 12 residues.

The J gene is TRBJ2-5, the V gene TRBV19; 7 bases are shared with TRBD1. Germline trimming cut 5 bases from V and 10 bases from J; bases unmatched to any gene: 4. The CDR3 is 11 amino acids. The germline gives CDR1 LNHDA, CDR2 SQIVND (reference sequence). This CDR3 is CASSSTGVQYF. Written as DNA, the CDR3 is TGTGCCAGTAGTTCCACAGGGGTCCAGTACTTC.

The sample holds a few counts of this clonotype. A read error may produce the germline difference seen at one junction end. The genes are TRBV10-3 and TRBJ1-1, with 12 bases aligning to TRBD1. Per the germline V gene, CDR1 is ENHRY and CDR2 is SYGVKD. CDR3 length: 11 amino acids. This CDR3 is CAISEGTGGTF. As DNA, the CDR3 is TGTGCCATCAGTGAGGGGACAGGGGGCACCTTT.